This TCR beta chain comes out of a study of blood T cell dynamics during melanoma immunotherapy. Study at large: Patients with metastatic melanoma got pembrolizumab or nivolumab-ipilimumab as first-line care.

The time point denotes: week 3, after first cycle of checkpoint inhibitor. One draw preceded checkpoint blockade; another followed its first cycle at week 3. Repertoires were generated with immunoSEQ multiplex PCR, while TCRdb's copy carries only in-frame clones and drops some. There are fewer than 15,000 clones in the sample; 70% to 90% occur only once, and 5% to 5.5% lies in the top ten. CDR1 and CDR2 (germline): SGHVS, FNYEAQ. J gave up 0 bases and V 1 base, and 3 bases lay outside the gene matches. CDR3 length equals 16 residues. The chain joins TRBV7-6 to TRBJ2-1; 7 nucleotides agree with TRBD1. Sequencing used blood, obtained from a patient treated with checkpoint blockade. The receptor's source is a human donor with melanoma. The CDR3 protein is CASSLVGTVSYNEQFF. The CDR3 DNA follows: TGTGCCAGCAGCTTAGTGGGGACAGTCTCCTACAATGAGCAGTTCTTC.